The 21 T cell receptor beta chains below all came from one sample that was sequenced in a study of T-cell reconstitution after alpha-beta-depleted transplantation in children. The authors prepared the TCRbeta library with unique molecular identifiers. Via MiXCR, TCRdb re-called the PCR reads, giving one row per CDR3 protein. The sample lists about 640,000 distinct CDR3 sequences; approximately 16% were seen once. Sequencing used PBMCs from the stem cell graft donor, obtained from the stem cell graft. The receptors were gathered from a human donor who donated a stem cell graft to a child with acute myeloid leukemia.

Remarks on this clonotype: A much larger clonotype is one base distant, so this may be a read error. The chain is built from TRBV7-2 and TRBJ1-5; TRBD1 matches 7 bases. The J segment lost 4 bases and the V segment lost 5 bases, leaving 8 bases of the junction unmatched. Looked up from germline, CDR1 is SGHTA and CDR2 is FQGNSA. The CDR3 extends over 15 amino acids. CDR3 protein: CASSLTGTANQPQHF. CDR3 nucleotides: TGTGCCAGCAGCCTGACCGGGACAGCAAATCAGCCCCAGCATTTT. Combining the CDR3 with reference TRBV7-2 and TRBJ1-5 gives the whole variable domain GAGVSQSPSNKVTEKGKDVELRCDPISGHTALYWYRQSLGQGLEFLIYFQGNSAPDKSGLPSDRFSAERTGGSVSTLTIQRTQQEDSAVYLCASSLTGTANQPQHFGDGTRLSIL.

This clonotype was recorded many times. The rearrangement uses TRBV28 and TRBJ1-6; D may be TRBD1 (5 bases). V lost 8 bases to trimming and J lost 14 bases, with 13 bases between them. The CDR3 extends over 11 amino acids. Germline V lookup: CDR1 MDHEN, CDR2 SYDVKM. CDR3 in amino acids: CASHLGGALHF. CDR3 DNA sequence: TGTGCCAGCCATCTCGGAGGGGCCCTCCACTTT. The whole variable domain, filled in from reference TRBV28 and TRBJ1-6, reads DVKVTQSSRYLVKRTGEKVFLECVQDMDHENMFWYRQDPGLGLRLIYFSYDVKMKEKGDIPEGYSVSREKKERFSLILESASTNQTSMYLCASHLGGALHFGNGTRLTVT.

As for this clonotype: Sequence at one end of the junction differs from germline and may be a read error. V usage is TRBV5-5 and J usage is TRBJ2-5; 7 nucleotides align to TRBD1. This CDR3 contains 13 residues. Per the germline V gene, CDR1 is SGHKS and CDR2 is YYEKEE (reference sequence). CDR3: CASSLQGKETQHF. The CDR3 DNA sequence: TGTGCCAGCAGCCTACAGGGGAAGGAGACCCAGCACTTC.

The chain has TRBV11-2 and TRBJ1-3; D not resolved. CDR1 and CDR2 (germline): SGHAT, FQNNGV. The CDR3 consists of 15 residues. Trimming removed 5 bases at V and 9 bases at J, with 20 bases between. CDR3 nucleotides: TGTGCCAGCAGCCTACTTGTGGCAACAACAAGCACCATATATTTT. It is translated as CASSLLVATTSTIYF.

The sample holds many counts of this clonotype. The gene calls are TRBV15 and TRBJ2-5; the D call may be TRBD1 or TRBD2 (5 bases each). The V end lost 5 bases, the J end lost 5 bases, and 18 bases lay between the germline ends. The germline V gene has CDR1 LNHNV and CDR2 YYDKDF (reference sequence). The CDR3 is 15 amino acids. The CDR3 sequence: CATSRRGAVMETQYF. The CDR3 DNA follows: TGTGCCACCAGCCGTAGAGGGGCCGTGATGGAGACCCAGTACTTC.

This clonotype showed up just a few times. V and J are TRBV5-1 and TRBJ1-5; 9 bases line up with TRBD1. J lost 3 bases, V lost 4 bases, and 5 bases had no gene match. Looked up from germline, CDR1 is SGHRS and CDR2 is YFSETQ. The CDR3 is 15 residues long. Here the CDR3 DNA reads TGCGCCAGCAGCCCGGGGGACAGGGACAATCAGCCCCAGCATTTT. It codes for CASSPGDRDNQPQHF.

The chain employs TRBV7-2 and TRBJ2-5; possibly TRBD2 for D (5 bases). This CDR3 contains 14 residues. CDR1 SGHTA and CDR2 FQGNSA come from the germline V gene. Trimming took off 2 bases at V and 5 bases at J, with 12 bases between the two ends. This chain's CDR3 is CASSLWLAYETQYF. The CDR3 DNA reads TGTGCCAGCAGCTTATGGCTAGCTTACGAGACCCAGTACTTC. The full variable domain, in which reference TRBV7-2 and TRBJ2-5 provide the parts outside the CDR3, is GAGVSQSPSNKVTEKGKDVELRCDPISGHTALYWYRQSLGQGLEFLIYFQGNSAPDKSGLPSDRFSAERTGGSVSTLTIQRTQQEDSAVYLCASSLWLAYETQYFGPGTRLLVL.

This clonotype appeared many times. The chain combines TRBV21-1 with TRBJ1-1. TRBV21-1 corresponds to a pseudogene. This CDR3 is 13 amino acids long. CDR3 coding DNA: TGTGCCAGCAGCAAGACCAGGTTCACTGAAGCTTTCTTT. Its protein is CASSKTRFTEAFF.

This clonotype was detected only a few times. The chain has TRBV5-5 and TRBJ1-1, with D unresolved. V was cut by 0 bases and J by 1 base, with 7 bases left in between. The CDR3 sequence is 14 residues long. In germline, CDR1 is SGHKS, CDR2 YYEKEE (reference sequence). The CDR3 coding sequence is TGTGCCAGCAGCTTGGCCGCGAGGAACACTGAAGCTTTCTTT. It translates to CASSLAARNTEAFF. The full variable domain, its missing parts supplied by reference TRBV5-5 and TRBJ1-1, is DAGVTQSPTHLIKTRGQQVTLRCSPISGHKSVSWYQQVLGQGPQFIFQYYEKEERGRGNFPDRFSARQFPNYSSELNVNALLLGDSALYLCASSLAARNTEAFFGQGTRLTVV.

This clonotype was recorded at least ten times. The J gene is TRBJ2-3, the V gene TRBV29-1; 8 bases fit TRBD2. V lost 7 bases to trimming and J lost 4 bases; unmatched junction nucleotides: 10. The CDR3 has 14 amino acids. Germline CDR1 and CDR2: SQVTM and ANQGSEA. For the CDR3, the DNA is TGCAGCGCCTCAGCGGGGGCAGGAGCAGATACGCAGTATTTT. It specifies CSASAGAGADTQYF.

V and J are TRBV12-3 or TRBV12-4 and TRBJ1-2, with 9 bases lining up with TRBD1. This CDR3 spans 14 amino acids. The V segment lost 5 bases and the J segment 4 bases; nucleotides outside the gene matches: 5. The CDR3: CASSHRDRVYGYTF. In nucleotides, the CDR3 is TGTGCCAGCAGTCACCGGGACAGGGTCTATGGCTACACCTTC.

This clonotype was seen a handful of times. The rearrangement joins TRBV12-3 or TRBV12-4 to TRBJ2-5; no reliable D call. CDR3 length equals 17 residues. V gave up 1 base and J gave up 0 bases, with 15 bases separating them. The CDR3 protein is CASSLGFGLPNQETQYF. In DNA form, the CDR3 reads TGTGCCAGCAGTTTAGGGTTTGGCCTACCGAACCAAGAGACCCAGTACTTC.

The chain has TRBV28 and TRBJ1-1; D is undetermined. The germline V and J ends were trimmed by 8 bases and 4 bases, with 11 bases remaining between them. The CDR3 is 12 amino acids. Germline assignment: CDR1 MDHEN and CDR2 SYDVKM. The CDR3 DNA sequence: TGTGCCAGCCTAGGGTCCGTCACTGAAGCTTTCTTT. Encoded protein: CASLGSVTEAFF.

This clonotype has only a few counts. The chain recombines TRBV10-3 with TRBJ2-3; 10 bases map to TRBD1. Trimming removed 2 bases from V and 2 bases from J; junction bases left unmatched: 4. CDR1 is ENHRY, CDR2 SYGVKD, per germline. The CDR3 spans 16 residues. CDR3 in amino acids: CAISEPGQGLTDTQYF. The DNA of the CDR3 is TGTGCCATCAGTGAGCCGGGACAGGGGCTCACAGATACGCAGTATTTT.

The chain recombines TRBV19 with TRBJ2-1; D possibly corresponds to TRBD2 (5 bases). Germline CDR1 is LNHDA and CDR2 is SQIVND (reference sequence). The germline V and J ends were trimmed by 1 base and 2 bases, with 12 bases remaining between them. The CDR3 runs 16 residues. The CDR3 here is CASSIVGKRAYNEQFF. The CDR3, as DNA: TGTGCCAGTAGTATAGTCGGGAAACGGGCCTACAATGAGCAGTTCTTC.

The rearrangement uses TRBV11-3 and TRBJ2-1; 11 positions match TRBD2. Unmatched junction bases numbered 7, after V lost 3 bases and J lost 9 bases. The germline CDR1 and CDR2 sequences are SGHNT and YENEEA. The CDR3 spans 15 residues. This CDR3 reads CASSFGLAGGGEQFF. DNA for the CDR3: TGTGCCAGCAGCTTTGGCCTAGCGGGGGGTGGTGAGCAGTTCTTC.

This clonotype came up a few times. J is TRBJ2-7 and V is TRBV5-1; D is tentatively TRBD1 or TRBD2 (5 bases each). The germline V and J ends were trimmed by 1 base and 4 bases, with 18 bases remaining between them. This CDR3 comprises 16 residues. Germline lookup yields CDR1 SGHRS and CDR2 YFSETQ. The CDR3 DNA sequence: TGCGCCAGCAGCTTGATAGCGACGGCAGGGCCTTACGAGCAGTACTTC. This encodes CASSLIATAGPYEQYF.

This clonotype has just a few counts. This chain connects TRBV29-1 to TRBJ1-4; D is possibly TRBD1 (6 bases). Trimming removed 6 bases at V and 7 bases at J, with 18 bases between. There are 14 residues in the CDR3. Germline CDR1 and CDR2: SQVTM and ANQGSEA. CDR3 loop: CSVDGGGLGEKLFF. The CDR3 DNA reads as TGCAGCGTCGACGGGGGGGGCCTTGGTGAAAAACTGTTTTTT.

This clonotype was recorded many times. The chain combines TRBV20-1 with TRBJ1-1; D is uncertain. V gave up 2 bases and J gave up 3 bases, with 7 bases separating them. From germline, CDR1 is DFQATT and CDR2 SNEGSKA (reference sequence). This CDR3 spans 12 amino acids. The CDR3 sequence: CSARMRDTEAFF. The CDR3 DNA sequence: TGCAGTGCTAGAATGCGGGACACTGAAGCTTTCTTT.

The chain recombines TRBV6-5 with TRBJ2-7; no clear D gene. Germline CDR1 is MNHEY and CDR2 is SVGAGI. The CDR3 totals 14 residues. V lost 7 bases and J 0 bases, leaving 13 bases between the germline ends. In DNA, the CDR3 is TGTGCCAGCACCCGGACCCGAAGCTCCTACGAGCAGTACTTC. This gives the protein CASTRTRSSYEQYF.

This clonotype has just a few counts. The V gene is TRBV14, the J gene TRBJ2-1; D is possibly TRBD2 (6 bases). CDR3 length: 15 amino acids. The germline gives CDR1 SGHDN, CDR2 FVKESK. Between the trimmed V and J ends, which lost 4 bases and 4 bases, there was a span of 14 bases. The CDR3 region is CASSPPGLLYNEQFF. CDR3 sequence (DNA): TGTGCCAGCAGCCCCCCGGGACTCCTATACAATGAGCAGTTCTTC.